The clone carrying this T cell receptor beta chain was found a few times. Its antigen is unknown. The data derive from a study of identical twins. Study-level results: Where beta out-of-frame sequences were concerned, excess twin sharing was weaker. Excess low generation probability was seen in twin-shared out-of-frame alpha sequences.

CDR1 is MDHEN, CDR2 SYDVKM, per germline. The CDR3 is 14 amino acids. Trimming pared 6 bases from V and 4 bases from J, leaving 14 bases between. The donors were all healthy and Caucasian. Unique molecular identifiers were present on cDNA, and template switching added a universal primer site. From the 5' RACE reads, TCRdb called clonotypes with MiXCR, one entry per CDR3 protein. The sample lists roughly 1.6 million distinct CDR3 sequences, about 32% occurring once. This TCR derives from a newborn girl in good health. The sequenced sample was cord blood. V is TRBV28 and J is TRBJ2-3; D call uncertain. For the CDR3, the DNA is TGTGCCAGCAGCCCTCCCCAGGCGGCAGATACGCAGTATTTT. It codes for CASSPPQAADTQYF.